These 24 T cell receptor beta chains were sequenced from one sample in a study of cytomegalovirus exposure and HLA in healthy donors. Assay used: immunoSEQ multiplex PCR; TCRdb lists only in-frame clones, some missing. The table shows around 140,000 clones, with around 90% occurring only once. Sequencing input: PBMCs. The source is a man aged 18 to 29 in good health and CMV-seropositive.

The rearrangement joins TRBV7-9 to TRBJ1-2; 7 positions match TRBD1. This CDR3 has 17 amino acids. With V trimmed by 5 bases and J by 3 bases, 15 bases remained unmatched. In germline, CDR1 is SEHNR, CDR2 FQNEAQ (reference sequence). As DNA, the CDR3 is TGTGCCAGCAGCCCGATCCCCGGGACAGAGGGGCACTATGGCTACACCTTC. Translated: CASSPIPGTEGHYGYTF.

Note on this clone: Additional DNA sequences in this sample encode the identical CDR3. The chain carries TRBV15 and TRBJ2-7; possible D gene TRBD2, 6 bases. The V and J ends lost 0 bases and 0 bases respectively, with 9 bases between them. The germline gives CDR1 LNHNV, CDR2 YYDKDF (reference sequence). This CDR3 spans 15 amino acids. This CDR3 is CATSRDREYSYEQYF. CDR3 sequence (DNA): TGTGCCACCAGCAGAGATCGGGAGTACTCCTACGAGCAGTACTTC.

The V call is TRBV6-1, the J call TRBJ2-5; 10 bases match TRBD1. The CDR3 is 17 residues long. In germline, CDR1 is MNHNS, CDR2 SASEGT. V trimming: 3 bases; J trimming: 5 bases; junction bases outside the gene matches: 12. CDR3 loop: CASSEKGWGQGRETQYF. The CDR3 bases are TGTGCCAGCAGTGAGAAAGGGTGGGGACAGGGGAGGGAGACCCAGTACTTC.

This clone has just one count. The sample has other DNA sequences that encode this CDR3 too. The V gene is TRBV10-2, the J gene TRBJ1-1; D call uncertain. CDR3 length: 11 residues. V was cut by 8 bases and J by 6 bases, with 10 bases left in between. Germline V gives CDR1 WSHSY, CDR2 SAAADI. CDR3 sequence reads: CASDGGAEAFF. The CDR3 region has the DNA TGCGCCAGCGATGGCGGAGCTGAAGCTTTCTTT.

This chain joins TRBV7-6 and TRBJ2-3; D unresolved. Trimming pared 5 bases from V and 1 base from J, leaving 4 bases between. Germline V gene lookup returns CDR1 SGHVS and CDR2 FNYEAQ. The CDR3 is 12 amino acids. Written as DNA, the CDR3 is TGTGCCAGCAGCCGAGGCACAGATACGCAGTATTTT. As protein: CASSRGTDTQYF.

Only one count was recorded for this clone. This chain uses TRBV18 with TRBJ2-1, with 13 positions matching TRBD2. The trim removed 3 bases at V and 7 bases at J, leaving 6 bases unmatched. The CDR3 is made up of 16 amino acids. Germline V CDR1 and CDR2: KGHSH, LQKENI. CDR3 region: CASSPGTSGIRNEQFF. The CDR3 DNA follows: TGTGCCAGCTCACCCGGGACTAGCGGGATTCGTAATGAGCAGTTCTTC.

The rearrangement joins TRBV7-9 to TRBJ1-4, with D uncertain. The CDR3 length is 15 residues. The V gene lost 7 bases and the J gene lost 3 bases, with 15 bases spanning the gap. CDR1 is SEHNR, CDR2 FQNEAQ, per germline (reference sequence). In nucleotides, the CDR3 is TGTGCCAGCATCGGGGTATTGGGAGCTAATGAAAAACTGTTTTTT. As protein: CASIGVLGANEKLFF. The full variable domain, its missing parts supplied by reference TRBV7-9 and TRBJ1-4, is DTGVSQNPRHKITKRGQNVTFRCDPISEHNRLYWYRQTLGQGPEFLTYFQNEAQLEKSRLLSDRFSAERPKGSFSTLEIQRTEQGDSAMYLCASIGVLGANEKLFFGSGTQLSVL.

This sequence joins TRBV9 and TRBJ2-1; TRBD2 agrees at 9 bases. In germline, CDR1 is SGDLS, CDR2 YYNGEE. Losses at the gene ends were 3 bases for V and 0 bases for J; bases not matched to a gene: 10. The CDR3 has 18 amino acids. The CDR3 DNA reads as TGTGCCAGCAGCGGAACCTCCGGACTAGCGTACTCCTACAATGAGCAGTTCTTC. This gives the protein CASSGTSGLAYSYNEQFF.

The chain joins TRBV7-6 to TRBJ2-1; 10 nucleotides line up with TRBD2. Germline CDR1 is SGHVS and CDR2 is FNYEAQ. There are 16 residues in the CDR3. The trim removed 4 bases at V and 3 bases at J, leaving 6 bases unmatched. CDR3 nucleotide sequence: TGTGCCAGCAGCTCCCTAGCGGGAGCTTTCTACAATGAGCAGTTCTTC. It codes for CASSSLAGAFYNEQFF.

J is TRBJ1-1 and V is TRBV5-1; TRBD1 might be the D (6 bases). The germline V and J ends were trimmed by 5 bases and 0 bases, with 17 bases remaining between them. The CDR3 length is 16 residues. The germline V gene encodes CDR1 SGHRS and CDR2 YFSETQ. The CDR3 loop reads CASRRGQISMNTEAFF. The CDR3 nucleotides are TGCGCCAGCAGACGCGGACAGATTTCAATGAACACTGAAGCTTTCTTT.

The rearrangement joins TRBV10-3 to TRBJ1-5; D not resolved. CDR3 length: 13 amino acids. V was clipped by 4 bases and J by 5 bases, with 9 bases between them. The germline V gene encodes CDR1 ENHRY and CDR2 SYGVKD. The CDR3, as DNA: TGTGCCATCAGTGTGGGGAGCGATCAGCCCCAGCATTTT. Translation gives CAISVGSDQPQHF.

The V and J genes are TRBV7-2 and TRBJ2-1, with 7 bases lining up with TRBD1. Germline CDR1 reads SGHTA; CDR2 reads FQGNSA. J gave up 0 bases and V 5 bases, and 13 bases lay outside the gene matches. CDR3 length: 18 amino acids. This chain's CDR3 is CASSPVPVQGSSYNEQFF. The CDR3 nucleotides are TGTGCCAGCAGCCCGGTACCCGTACAGGGGAGCTCCTACAATGAGCAGTTCTTC.

The genes are TRBV11-2 and TRBJ2-5; perhaps TRBD1 as D (6 bases). The V end lost 5 bases, the J end lost 4 bases, and 14 bases lay between the germline ends. Germline V gives CDR1 SGHAT, CDR2 FQNNGV. The CDR3 has 14 residues. Here the CDR3 reads CASSLQGVGETQYF. DNA of the CDR3: TGTGCCAGCAGCCTACAGGGTGTAGGAGAGACCCAGTACTTC.

This rearrangement joins TRBV6-6 to TRBJ2-7; tentative D call: TRBD2 (5 bases). V lost 5 bases, J lost 0 bases, and 8 bases lay in between. CDR3 length equals 13 residues. Germline V lookup: CDR1 MNHNY, CDR2 SVGAGI (reference sequence). This CDR3 reads CASSRDDSYEQYF. In DNA form, the CDR3 reads TGTGCCAGCAGTCGGGATGACTCCTACGAGCAGTACTTC.

The chain is built from TRBV21-1 and TRBJ2-7; the table's D call of TRBD2 was not tested on the DNA. TRBV21-1 is tagged as a pseudogene. The CDR3 consists of 17 residues. The CDR3 loop reads CASSKGCEAGKTYEQYF. CDR3 nucleotide sequence: TGTGCCAGCAGCAAAGGGTGCGAAGCGGGAAAAACGTACGAGCAGTACTTC.

The chain carries TRBV4-2 and TRBJ2-7, with D unclear. In germline, CDR1 is LGHNA, CDR2 YNFKEQ. CDR3 size: 13 residues. Between the trimmed V and J ends, which lost 4 bases and 5 bases, there was a span of 12 bases. CDR3 nucleotide sequence: TGTGCCAGCAGCCTTCCCTCCTGCGACGAGCAGTACTTC. As protein: CASSLPSCDEQYF.

The rearrangement links TRBV21-1 to TRBJ1-2; the D call TRBD1 from the table was never checked on the DNA. TRBV21-1 is a recognized pseudogene. The CDR3 covers 14 residues. CDR3 sequence (DNA): TGTGCCAGCAGCAAGAGATGCCAGGGCAATGGCTACACCTTC. Protein: CASSKRCQGNGYTF.

The J gene is TRBJ2-5, the V gene TRBV27; TRBD2 might be the D (5 bases). This CDR3 has 13 amino acids. Deletions cut 3 bases from V and 4 bases from J, with 9 bases between. Germline V lookup: CDR1 MNHEY, CDR2 SMNVEV (reference sequence). The DNA of the CDR3 is TGTGCCAGCAGTTTGGATGCGGGAGAGACCCAGTACTTC. Its translation is CASSLDAGETQYF.

The CDR3 here is CAWSPTGNYGYTF. CDR3 nucleotide sequence: TGTGCCTGGTCTCCGACAGGTAACTATGGCTACACCTTC. V and J are TRBV30 and TRBJ1-2; D possibly corresponds to TRBD1 (6 bases). The CDR3 has 13 residues. CDR1 and CDR2 from the germline V gene are GTSNPN and SVGIG (reference sequence). Trimming shortened V by 5 bases and J by 1 base, and 11 bases separated the two germline ends.

This sequence joins TRBV2 and TRBJ1-1, with D perhaps TRBD1 (6 bases). CDR1 and CDR2 (germline): SNHLY, FYNNEI. The CDR3 runs 16 residues. V was clipped by 1 base and J by 14 bases, with 26 bases between them. The CDR3 region has the DNA TGTGCCAGCAGTGAAGGACAAGTGAACTACAGGGCCCGAGCCTTCTTT. Translating gives CASSEGQVNYRARAFF.

The gene calls are TRBV2 and TRBJ2-2; 8 positions agree with TRBD1. This CDR3 comprises 14 residues. Germline-derived CDR1 and CDR2 are SNHLY and FYNNEI. J lost 2 bases, V lost 10 bases, and 6 bases had no gene match. The CDR3 bases are TGTGCCACCACCGGGACAGGAAACACCGGGGAGCTGTTTTTT. Translating gives CATTGTGNTGELFF.

This clone was observed a handful of times. The chain is built from TRBV10-2 and TRBJ1-2; 8 bases agree with TRBD1. The germline V gene encodes CDR1 WSHSY and CDR2 SAAADI. CDR3 size: 15 residues. J was trimmed by 10 bases and V by 0 bases; bases with no gene match: 10. Here the CDR3 DNA reads TGCGCCAGCAGTGAGTCGGGCAGGGGGCAACTAGTCTACACCTTC. Encoded protein: CASSESGRGQLVYTF.

This chain uses TRBV6-5 with TRBJ2-7; TRBD1 matches at 10 bases. Per the germline V gene, CDR1 is MNHEY and CDR2 is SVGAGI. The CDR3 sequence is 14 residues long. The J segment lost 1 base and the V segment lost 7 bases, leaving 4 bases of the junction unmatched. The CDR3 bases are TGTGCCAGCAATCCGGGACAGGGGTCCTACGAGCAGTACTTC. This codes for CASNPGQGSYEQYF.

This clone was found once. V is TRBV5-1 and J is TRBJ2-5, with 8 positions matching TRBD1. This CDR3 contains 15 residues. With 0 bases clipped from V and 4 bases from J, the junction kept 5 bases outside the gene matches. Germline CDR1 SGHRS, CDR2 YFSETQ. This chain's CDR3 is CASSLGTGFAETQYF. The CDR3 DNA is TGCGCCAGCAGCTTGGGGACAGGGTTTGCAGAGACCCAGTACTTC.